This is a list of T cell receptor beta chains from one sample in a study of cytomegalovirus exposure and HLA in healthy donors. TCRdb's copy holds only in-frame clones and misses some; the assay was immunoSEQ multiplex PCR. The sample table includes 200,000 to 250,000 clones. What was sequenced was PBMCs. These receptors came from a woman aged 30 to 39 in good health and CMV-seropositive. The CDR3 runs from the conserved cysteine through the conserved F or W. D genes are given only for firm matches.

DNA: TGCGCCAGCAGTCCCCGGACAGGGGGGTCCTACGAGCAGTACTTC
CDR3: CASSPRTGGSYEQYF
V: TRBV5-1
D: TRBD1
J: TRBJ2-7

DNA: TGCGCCAGCAGCCAGACGGGGAGTGAAGATACGCAGTATTTT
CDR3: CASSQTGSEDTQYF
V: TRBV5-1
D: -
J: TRBJ2-3

DNA: TGTGCCAGCAGCGTAGGCCGGGACAGGGACTACGAGCAGTACTTC
CDR3: CASSVGRDRDYEQYF
V: TRBV9
D: TRBD1
J: TRBJ2-7

DNA: TGTGCCAGTAGTACAGCGGGGCCAGCGCCCCTCTACGGCTACACCTTC
CDR3: CASSTAGPAPLYGYTF
V: TRBV19
D: -
J: TRBJ1-2

DNA: TGCGCCAGCAGCCCGACAGACAACTATGGCTACACCTTC
CDR3: CASSPTDNYGYTF
V: TRBV5-1
D: -
J: TRBJ1-2

DNA: TGTGCCAGCAGCGCACTAGCGGGGAAGAGCACAGATACGCAGTATTTT
CDR3: CASSALAGKSTDTQYF
V: TRBV11-2
D: TRBD2
J: TRBJ2-3

DNA: TGTGCCAGCAGCTTAGGGACGGCGGGGGCCGATGAGCAGTTCTTC
CDR3: CASSLGTAGADEQFF
V: TRBV7-2
D: -
J: TRBJ2-1

DNA: TGTGCCAGCAGCTTAGTCACAGGGGCCAGTCAGCCCCAGCATTTT
CDR3: CASSLVTGASQPQHF
V: TRBV7-2
D: TRBD1
J: TRBJ1-5

DNA: TGCGCCAGCAGCCAAGACCCAGGGACAGTTAATGAAAAACTGTTTTTT
CDR3: CASSQDPGTVNEKLFF
V: TRBV4-1
D: TRBD1
J: TRBJ1-4

DNA: TGTGCCAGCAGCCAGGGACAGCCTTACAATGAGCAGTTCTTC
CDR3: CASSQGQPYNEQFF
V: TRBV9
D: TRBD1
J: TRBJ2-1

DNA: TGTGCCAGCAGCTCTCGGGACAGGGGTTACAATGAGCAGTTCTTC
CDR3: CASSSRDRGYNEQFF
V: TRBV5-4
D: TRBD1
J: TRBJ2-1

DNA: TGTGCCAGCAGCCCCCAGGGGGATTATGGCTACACCTTC
CDR3: CASSPQGDYGYTF
V: TRBV7-8
D: TRBD1
J: TRBJ1-2

DNA: TGTGCCAGCCAATCCCCGAAGGGGTTGGGGCATGAAGCTTTCTTT
CDR3: CASQSPKGLGHEAFF
V: TRBV19
D: -
J: TRBJ1-1

DNA: TGTGCCAGCAGTTATCCGGGTGCAGATACGCAGTATTTT
CDR3: CASSYPGADTQYF
V: TRBV6-5
D: -
J: TRBJ2-3

DNA: TGCGCCAGCAGCCAAACCGGGACAGGGCTCTCTGGGGCCAACGTCCTGACTTTC
CDR3: CASSQTGTGLSGANVLTF
V: TRBV4-3
D: TRBD1
J: TRBJ2-6

DNA: TGTGCCAGCAGTTACTCCCCGCTAAACTGGGAGACCCAGTACTTC
CDR3: CASSYSPLNWETQYF
V: TRBV2
D: -
J: TRBJ2-5

DNA: TGTGCCACCGAGGAAAAACTGGGACAGGATTTTTTCCGTCAGCCCCAGCATTTT
CDR3: CATEEKLGQDFFRQPQHF
V: TRBV15
D: TRBD1
J: TRBJ1-5

DNA: TGCGCCAGCAGCCAAGCTAGCGGGACCCAATTGCATACGCAGTATTTT
CDR3: CASSQASGTQLHTQYF
V: TRBV4-1
D: TRBD2
J: TRBJ2-3

DNA: TGCGCCAGCAGCTTGCTACTAGCGGGGGGCAGGGGTAATGAGCAGTTCTTC
CDR3: CASSLLLAGGRGNEQFF
V: TRBV5-1
D: TRBD2
J: TRBJ2-1

DNA: TGTGCCAGCAACCTTGACAGGACTCATCAGCCCCAGCATTTT
CDR3: CASNLDRTHQPQHF
V: TRBV6-1
D: -
J: TRBJ1-5